The rows below give T cell receptor beta chains drawn from one sample of a study of beta chain features in type 1 diabetes. The protocol was immunoSEQ multiplex PCR, while the TCRdb copy is restricted to in-frame clones and leaves out a portion. The sample shows 400,000 to 600,000 clones, 30% of them seen only once. Sequencing was carried out using naive CD4+ T cells from blood. These receptors were taken from a young man in good health. The CDR3 runs from the conserved cysteine through the conserved F or W. The D gene is left open where the match is weak. Clone size is given for some rows only: seen once, a few or many times, or a class if the clone is expanded.

clone_size	d_call	v_call	j_call	cdr3_nt	cdr3_aa
few	TRBD2	TRBV4-1	TRBJ2-5	TGCGCCAGCAGCCAGGCCGGACTAGCGGGACGGTCCCAAGAGACCCAGTACTTC	CASSQAGLAGRSQETQYF
few	NA	TRBV7-3	TRBJ2-4	TGTGCCAGCAGCTCCGACCCCCAAGGGAACATTCAGTACTTC	CASSSDPQGNIQYF
NA	TRBD2	TRBV7-2	TRBJ2-7	TGTGCCAGCAGCTTAGGACTAGCGGGAGGATCCTACGAGCAGTACTTC	CASSLGLAGGSYEQYF
NA	NA	TRBV5-1	TRBJ2-5	TGCGCCAGCAGCTTAGCAGGGGTAATTGAGACCCAGTACTTC	CASSLAGVIETQYF
few	NA	TRBV6-6	TRBJ2-7	TGTGCCAGCCTGGGGGCAACGCCCTACGAGCAGTACTTC	CASLGATPYEQYF
NA	TRBD2	TRBV7-3	TRBJ2-3	TGTGCCAGCAGCTTGACTAGCGGGTTTAGCACAGATACGCAGTATTTT	CASSLTSGFSTDTQYF
NA	TRBD1	TRBV29-1	TRBJ2-7	TGCAGCGTTGAAATGGGACAGGGAGTCATCTACGAGCAGTACTTC	CSVEMGQGVIYEQYF
NA	NA	TRBV7-2	TRBJ2-6	TGTGCCAGCAGCTTCCTCAATACTGGGGCCAACGTCCTGACTTTC	CASSFLNTGANVLTF
few	TRBD1	TRBV7-2	TRBJ2-5	TGTGCCAGCAGCACCCCACAGGGGGCACCAGAGACCCAGTACTTC	CASSTPQGAPETQYF
NA	NA	TRBV28	TRBJ1-5	TGTGCCAGCAGAGGTGGCAATCAGCCCCAGCATTTT	CASRGGNQPQHF
NA	TRBD1	TRBV28	TRBJ2-5	TGTGCCAGCAGTTGGACAGGTCAAGAGACCCAGTACTTC	CASSWTGQETQYF
NA	NA	TRBV2	TRBJ2-7	TGTGCCAGCAACAGTAACTACGAGCAGTACTTC	CASNSNYEQYF
NA	NA	TRBV27	TRBJ1-1	TGTGCCAGCAGTTTGTGGGGCAGGGCGGAAGCTTTCTTT	CASSLWGRAEAFF
NA	TRBD1	TRBV5-1	TRBJ2-7	TGCGCCAGCAGCGCGTGGACAGGGACAGCCTACGAGCAGTACTTC	CASSAWTGTAYEQYF
NA	NA	TRBV7-9	TRBJ2-7	TGTGCCAGCAGCCTTAGGGACTTATACGAGCAGTACTTC	CASSLRDLYEQYF
few	NA	TRBV27	TRBJ2-7	TGTGCCAGCAGAACAAGGATAGGAAACTACGAGCAGTACTTC	CASRTRIGNYEQYF
few	NA	TRBV5-1	TRBJ2-5	TGCGCCAGCAGCTTGGCCGGACAGCAAGAGACCCAGTACTTC	CASSLAGQQETQYF
NA	NA	TRBV13	TRBJ1-1	TGTGCCAGCAGCCCGAGCCCAAGGCACACTGAAGCTTTCTTT	CASSPSPRHTEAFF
NA	NA	TRBV5-1	TRBJ2-7	TGCGCCAGCAGCTTGGACCGGGGAAGCTACGAGCAGTACTTC	CASSLDRGSYEQYF
few	TRBD1	TRBV6-5	TRBJ2-3	TGTGCCAGCAGCTGGGACAGGGCACGCCCAGATACGCAGTATTTT	CASSWDRARPDTQYF
NA	NA	TRBV30	TRBJ2-5	TGTGCCTGGAGTGTTAACCTAAGCGGGACCCAGTACTTC	CAWSVNLSGTQYF
NA	NA	TRBV2	TRBJ1-1	TGTGCCAGCAGTGAACAAGCTTTCTTT	CASSEQAFF
NA	NA	TRBV20-1	TRBJ2-4	TGCAGTGCTGGTTGGGGCATTCAGTACTTC	CSAGWGIQYF
NA	TRBD1	TRBV28	TRBJ1-2	TGTGCCAGCCGGGACAGCTCTAACTATGGCTACACCTTC	CASRDSSNYGYTF